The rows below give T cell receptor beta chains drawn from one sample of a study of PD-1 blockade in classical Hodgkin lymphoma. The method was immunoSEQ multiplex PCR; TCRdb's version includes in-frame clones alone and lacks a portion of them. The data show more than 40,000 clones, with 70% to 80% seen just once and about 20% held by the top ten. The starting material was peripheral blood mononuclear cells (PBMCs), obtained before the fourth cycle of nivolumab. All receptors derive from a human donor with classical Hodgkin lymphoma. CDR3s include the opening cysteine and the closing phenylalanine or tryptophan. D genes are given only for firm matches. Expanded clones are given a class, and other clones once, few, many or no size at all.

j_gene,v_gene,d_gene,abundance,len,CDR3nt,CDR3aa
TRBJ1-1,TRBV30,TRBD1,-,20,TGTGCCTGGAGTCTCCAAGGAACAGGGGGCGCGAAGTGGAAGGGACCTGAAGCTTTCTTT,CAWSLQGTGGAKWKGPEAFF
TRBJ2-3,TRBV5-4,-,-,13,TGTGCCAGCAGCTTGACTAGCACAGATACGCAGTATTTT,CASSLTSTDTQYF
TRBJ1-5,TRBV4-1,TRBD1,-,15,TGCGCCAGCAGCCCCGGGACAGGGGGCAATCAGCCCCAGCATTTT,CASSPGTGGNQPQHF
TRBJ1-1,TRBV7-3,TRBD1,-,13,TGTGCCAGCAGCCTGGACAGGGCCTTTGGAGCTTTCTTT,CASSLDRAFGAFF
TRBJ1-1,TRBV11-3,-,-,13,TGTGCCAGCAGCCCTCAGAGGGGGGTTGAAGCTTTCTTT,CASSPQRGVEAFF
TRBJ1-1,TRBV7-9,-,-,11,TGTGCCAGCAGGGGGAACACTGAAGCTTTCTTT,CASRGNTEAFF
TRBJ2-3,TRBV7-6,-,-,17,TGTGCCAGCAGCTACTCTGCCGCGCACCTAAGCACAGATACGCAGTATTTT,CASSYSAAHLSTDTQYF
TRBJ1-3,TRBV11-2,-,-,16,TGTGCCAGCAGCATCACCTCCACAGGCTCTGGAAACACCATATATTTT,CASSITSTGSGNTIYF
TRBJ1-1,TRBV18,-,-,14,TGTGCCAGCACAGCGGTACCTCCGGACACTGAAGCTTTCTTT,CASTAVPPDTEAFF
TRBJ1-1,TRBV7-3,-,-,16,TGTGCCAGCAGCCATCAACCACGGGGGGCCAGCACTGAAGCTTTCTTT,CASSHQPRGASTEAFF
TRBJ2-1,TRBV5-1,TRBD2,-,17,TGCGCCAGCAGCTTGGTCGGGACTAGCGGAAACTACAATGAGCAGTTCTTC,CASSLVGTSGNYNEQFF
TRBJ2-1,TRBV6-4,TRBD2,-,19,TGTGCCAGCAGCCCGGAGGGACTAGCGGGAGGTGGAACGCTCAATGAGCAGTTCTTC,CASSPEGLAGGGTLNEQFF
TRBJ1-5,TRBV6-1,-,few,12,TGTGCCAGCAGGTTATCAAATCAGCCCCAGCATTTT,CASRLSNQPQHF
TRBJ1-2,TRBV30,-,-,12,TGTGCCTGGAGCGTAGGAGAGGGTGGCTACACCTTC,CAWSVGEGGYTF
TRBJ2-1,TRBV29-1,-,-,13,TGCAGCGTTGAAGATCCGGAAGACAATGAGCAGTTCTTC,CSVEDPEDNEQFF
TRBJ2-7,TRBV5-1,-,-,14,TGCGCCAGCAGCTTGGGGCAGGGCCTCTACGAGCAGTACTTC,CASSLGQGLYEQYF
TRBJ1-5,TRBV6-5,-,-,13,TGTGCCAGCAGTGCCAATAGTAATCAGCCCCAGCATTTT,CASSANSNQPQHF
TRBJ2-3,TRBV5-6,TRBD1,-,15,TGTGCCAGCAGCCAATCCGGGACAGGGGTCGATACGCAGTATTTT,CASSQSGTGVDTQYF
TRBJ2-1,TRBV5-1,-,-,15,TGCGCCAGCAGCCTAGGGGCCTTTGCTGGGGATGAGCAGTTCTTC,CASSLGAFAGDEQFF
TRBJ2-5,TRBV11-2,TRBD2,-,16,TGTGCCAGCAGCTTGCTCGGGGGACTAGCGCAAGAGACCCAGTACTTC,CASSLLGGLAQETQYF
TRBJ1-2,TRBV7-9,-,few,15,TGTGCCAGCAGCTTAGCCTTCCGAGTTAGCGATGGCTACACCTTC,CASSLAFRVSDGYTF
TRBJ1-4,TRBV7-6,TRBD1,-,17,TGTGCCAGCAGCTCGGGACAGGGGGTCTTGACTAATGAAAAACTGTTTTTT,CASSSGQGVLTNEKLFF
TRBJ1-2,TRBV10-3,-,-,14,TGTGCCATCAGTGGTTCGGGTGGGATCTATGGCTACACCTTC,CAISGSGGIYGYTF
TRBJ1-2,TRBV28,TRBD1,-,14,TGTGCCAGCAGCCTGACAGGGGCGGGGTATGGCTACACCTTC,CASSLTGAGYGYTF
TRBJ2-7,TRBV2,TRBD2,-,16,TGTGCCAGCATTAGCCTTCCGGGACTAGCCTCCTACGAGCAGTACTTC,CASISLPGLASYEQYF
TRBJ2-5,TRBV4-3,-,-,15,TGCGCCAGCAGCCAAGCAACAGGTTTCCAAGAGACCCAGTACTTC,CASSQATGFQETQYF
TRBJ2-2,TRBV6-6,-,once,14,TGTGCCAGCATCAGGACCGCGAACACCGGGGAGCTGTTTTTT,CASIRTANTGELFF
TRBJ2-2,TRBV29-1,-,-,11,TGCAGCGTTGGGGGCCCCGGGGAGCTGTTTTTT,CSVGGPGELFF
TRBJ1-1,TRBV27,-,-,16,TGTGCCAGACGAGAGGGGCGAGTTTGTCGGTACACTGAAGCTTTCTTT,CARREGRVCRYTEAFF
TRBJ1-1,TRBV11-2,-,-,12,TGTGCCAGCAGCCCCCCTGGCCCAGGGGCTTTCTTT,CASSPPGPGAFF
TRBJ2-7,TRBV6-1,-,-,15,TGTGCCAGCAGTGACCTGGAACTGCCCTCCTACGAGCAGTACTTC,CASSDLELPSYEQYF
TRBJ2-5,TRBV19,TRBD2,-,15,TGTGCCAGTAGTAAGACTAGCGGGACCCAAGAGACCCAGTACTTC,CASSKTSGTQETQYF
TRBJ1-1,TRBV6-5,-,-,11,TGTGCCAGCACAGGGAACACTGAAGCTTTCTTT,CASTGNTEAFF
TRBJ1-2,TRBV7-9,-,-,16,TGTGCCAGCAGCTCCCTTTCCGGGGCCGTTAACTATGGCTACACCTTC,CASSSLSGAVNYGYTF
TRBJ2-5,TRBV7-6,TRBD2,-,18,TGTGCCAGCAGCTTAAGCGTTGGCGGGGGGGCCGTAGTGGAGACCCAGTACTTC,CASSLSVGGGAVVETQYF
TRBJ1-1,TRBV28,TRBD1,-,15,TGTGCCAGCAGTCGGACAGGGCTTGGGAACACTGAAGCTTTCTTT,CASSRTGLGNTEAFF
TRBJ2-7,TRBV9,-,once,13,TGTGCCAGCAGCGTAGGTCAGGACTACGAGCAGTACTTC,CASSVGQDYEQYF
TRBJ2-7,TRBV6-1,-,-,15,TGTGCCAGCACCCACGGGGACTCCAACTGGGTTGAGCAGTACTTC,CASTHGDSNWVEQYF
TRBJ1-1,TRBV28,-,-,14,TGTGCCAGCAGTTTAAGAGGGGGAGACACTGAAGCTTTCTTT,CASSLRGGDTEAFF
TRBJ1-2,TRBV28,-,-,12,TGTGCCAGCAGTGCAACAGGGAATGGCTACACCTTC,CASSATGNGYTF